This entry lists 21 T cell receptor beta chains sequenced from one sample in a study of beta chain features in type 1 diabetes (dated by TCRdb to the late 2010s). Overall results and qualifications from the work: Type 1 diabetes patients showed a moderate but significant shortening of TCRB CDR3 length in all four CD4+ subsets.

These receptors lack a known antigen. The receptor library was made with the immunoSEQ multiplex PCR assay. The High Capacity cDNA Reverse Transcription Kit was used to reverse transcribe all of the isolated RNA, meaning that expressed TCRB transcripts were what got sequenced. Drawn from immuneACCESS, this table holds only the in-frame rearrangements with V and J called that TCRdb kept. Clones are partly lost; checked studies trace under half to an unresolved V gene and leave the rest unexplained. Present in this sample are 150,000 to 200,000 clones, more than 60% of which were seen just once. The ten largest clones add up to 0.08% to 0.095% of the sample. Sequenced sample: naive CD4+ T cells from blood. According to the study, the label for this sample's cell subset or site signals: true naive CD4+ T cells. The receptors originated from a man aged 25 to 40 with type 1 diabetes.

The chain's CDR3 is CSIGGQGPSNEQFF. The CDR3 DNA follows: TGCAGCATTGGGGGACAGGGGCCTTCCAATGAGCAGTTCTTC. The chain couples TRBV29-1 to TRBJ2-1; TRBD1 aligns across 10 bases. Germline trimming cut 8 bases from V and 6 bases from J; bases unmatched to any gene: 10. This CDR3 is 14 amino acids long. Germline loops: CDR1 SQVTM, CDR2 ANQGSEA.

This clone has more than one count but fewer than ten. The J gene is TRBJ2-1, the V gene TRBV6-5; D may be TRBD1 or TRBD2 (5 bases each). This CDR3 contains 13 residues. Trimming took off 2 bases at V and 8 bases at J, with 10 bases between the two ends. The germline gives CDR1 MNHEY, CDR2 SVGAGI. This CDR3 reads CASSYPSRDEQFF. CDR3 nucleotides: TGTGCCAGCAGTTACCCTAGCAGGGATGAGCAGTTCTTC.

CDR3 residues: CSVSFQGSRYEQYF. As DNA, the CDR3 is TGCAGCGTTTCATTCCAGGGGTCCCGCTACGAGCAGTACTTC. The chain couples TRBV29-1 to TRBJ2-7; a possible D gene is TRBD1 (6 bases). Germline CDR1 and CDR2: SQVTM and ANQGSEA. This CDR3 has 14 residues. Trimming left V 5 bases short and J 3 bases short, with 17 bases between.

The chain links TRBV30 to TRBJ1-5; D gene ambiguous. The CDR3 is 13 amino acids. Germline CDR1 is GTSNPN and CDR2 is SVGIG (reference sequence). V lost 1 base to trimming and J lost 1 base, with 5 bases between them. As DNA, the CDR3 is TGTGCCTGGAGTGGACGGAGCAATCAGCCCCAGCATTTT. As protein: CAWSGRSNQPQHF.

Of note for this clone: An end of the junction differs from the germline gene, which may be a read error. Other DNA sequences in this sample translate to the same CDR3. The chain employs TRBV5-1 and TRBJ2-3; 7 bases align to TRBD1. Germline values: CDR1 SGHRS, CDR2 YFSETQ. This CDR3 spans 14 amino acids. Here the CDR3 DNA reads TGCGCCAGCAGTTTGGGACAGTTCACAGATACGCAGTATTTT. This translates into CASSLGQFTDTQYF.

This sequence joins TRBV2 and TRBJ2-1; 10 positions agree with TRBD2. The CDR3 has 16 residues. V trimming: 6 bases; J trimming: 0 bases; junction bases outside the gene matches: 5. CDR1 is SNHLY and CDR2 is FYNNEI in the germline V gene. DNA for the CDR3: TGTGCCAGCAGCCTTTTAGCGGGAGGCTCCTACAATGAGCAGTTCTTC. It encodes CASSLLAGGSYNEQFF.

The chain links TRBV13 to TRBJ2-7, with TRBD2 as a possible D gene (5 bases). There are 13 residues in the CDR3. Trimming stripped 4 bases from V and 3 bases from J, with 10 bases between. CDR1 is PRHDT, CDR2 FYEKMQ, per germline (reference sequence). CDR3 protein: CASSSTRDYEQYF. The CDR3 DNA sequence: TGTGCCAGCAGCTCGACCCGGGACTACGAGCAGTACTTC. The entire variable domain, with the rest obtained from reference TRBV13 and TRBJ2-7, is as follows: AAGVIQSPRHLIKEKRETATLKCYPIPRHDTVYWYQQGPGQDPQFLISFYEKMQSDKGSIPDRFSAQQFSDYHSELNMSSLELGDSALYFCASSSTRDYEQYFGPGTRLTVT.

This chain joins TRBV25-1 and TRBJ2-3; no clear D gene. V lost 2 bases to trimming and J lost 2 bases, with 2 bases between them. This CDR3 has 12 amino acids. Per the germline V gene, CDR1 is MGHDK and CDR2 is SYGVNS. The CDR3 sequence: CASSEATDTQYF. In DNA form, the CDR3 reads TGTGCCAGCAGTGAAGCCACAGATACGCAGTATTTT. The full variable domain, completed using reference TRBV25-1 and TRBJ2-3, is EADIYQTPRYLVIGTGKKITLECSQTMGHDKMYWYQQDPGMELHLIHYSYGVNSTEKGDLSSESTVSRIRTEHFPLTLESARPSHTSQYLCASSEATDTQYFGPGTRLTVL.

The chain joins TRBV30 to TRBJ1-5; no reliable D call. This CDR3 is 12 amino acids long. V dropped 2 bases and J dropped 5 bases, with 7 bases sitting between them. In germline, CDR1 is GTSNPN, CDR2 SVGIG (reference sequence). The CDR3 loop is CAWSSVHQPQHF. The CDR3 coding sequence is TGTGCCTGGAGTTCAGTACATCAGCCCCAGCATTTT. Together with reference TRBV30 and TRBJ1-5, the CDR3 gives the full variable domain: SQTIHQWPATLVQPVGSPLSLECTVEGTSNPNLYWYRQAAGRGLQLLFYSVGIGQISSEVPQNLSASRPQDRQFILSSKKLLLSDSGFYLCAWSSVHQPQHFGDGTRLSIL.

The chain joins TRBV7-9 to TRBJ2-1, with 8 bases that match TRBD2. Germline V lookup: CDR1 SEHNR, CDR2 FQNEAQ (reference sequence). This CDR3 region has 19 residues. The trim removed 7 bases at V and 5 bases at J, leaving 22 bases unmatched. This CDR3 is CASTVNQLGIQRGHNEQFF. CDR3 DNA: TGTGCCAGCACCGTAAACCAGCTGGGGATCCAGCGGGGGCACAATGAGCAGTTCTTC.

V is TRBV5-4 and J is TRBJ2-3; 7 nucleotides line up with TRBD2. Germline V CDR1 and CDR2: SGHNT, YYREEE (reference sequence). The CDR3 length is 14 residues. V dropped 4 bases and J dropped 1; count of bases not matched to a gene: 3. The CDR3 here is CASSGRARTDTQYF. DNA of the CDR3: TGTGCCAGCAGCGGGAGGGCACGCACAGATACGCAGTATTTT.

The rearrangement joins TRBV11-2 to TRBJ2-3; D might be TRBD1 (5 bases). The germline CDR1 and CDR2 sequences are SGHAT and FQNNGV. The CDR3 has 13 residues. V lost 3 bases and J lost 4, with 8 bases in between. The CDR3: CASSFAGSDTQYF. The DNA of the CDR3 is TGTGCCAGCAGCTTTGCAGGGTCAGATACGCAGTATTTT.

This clone was picked up a small number of times. The rearrangement joins TRBV9 to TRBJ2-5, with no clear D. Per germline, CDR1 SGDLS and CDR2 YYNGEE. CDR3 length equals 13 residues. V lost 2 bases, J lost 4 bases, and 9 bases lay in between. In nucleotides, the CDR3 is TGTGCCAGCAGCGTTGACTCACGAGAGACCCAGTACTTC. It codes for CASSVDSRETQYF.

The rearrangement uses TRBV12-5 and TRBJ2-1; D may correspond to TRBD1 or TRBD2 (5 bases each). CDR1 is LGHNT, CDR2 FRNRAP, per germline. Trimming pared 0 bases from V and 3 bases from J, leaving 12 bases between. CDR3 length equals 16 residues. CDR3: CASGLVPGTHYNEQFF. CDR3 in DNA: TGTGCTAGTGGTTTGGTTCCAGGGACCCACTACAATGAGCAGTTCTTC.

The chain uses TRBV10-3 and TRBJ2-5; no reliable D call. Trimming took off 10 bases at V and 5 bases at J, with 11 bases between the two ends. Germline-derived CDR1 and CDR2 are ENHRY and SYGVKD. There are 11 residues in the CDR3. In DNA, the CDR3 is TGTGCCACGCTGGTAGGGGAGACCCAGTACTTC. Encoded protein: CATLVGETQYF.

This clone occurred once. This chain connects TRBV2 to TRBJ2-5; 11 bases are shared with TRBD2. Unmatched junction bases numbered 16, after V lost 5 bases and J lost 11 bases. This CDR3 has 16 amino acids. From germline, CDR1 is SNHLY and CDR2 FYNNEI. The CDR3 DNA reads as TGTGCCAGCAGTCAAACCGGGACTAGCGGTGCCACCGTACAGTACTTC. Its translation is CASSQTGTSGATVQYF.

V and J are TRBV29-1 and TRBJ1-6, with D unresolved. Trimming pared 6 bases from V and 7 bases from J, leaving 13 bases between. This CDR3 is built from 13 residues. The germline gives CDR1 SQVTM, CDR2 ANQGSEA. The DNA of the CDR3 is TGCAGCGTCGCAACGGCAGAGAATTCACCCCTCCACTTT. This translates into CSVATAENSPLHF.

The chain recombines TRBV29-1 with TRBJ1-1; 8 positions agree with TRBD1. The CDR3 is 15 amino acids. V dropped 7 bases and J dropped 0; count of bases not matched to a gene: 10. CDR1 is SQVTM, CDR2 ANQGSEA, per germline. CDR3 loop: CSAAWTGTLNTEAFF. CDR3 coding DNA: TGCAGCGCCGCCTGGACAGGGACCCTGAACACTGAAGCTTTCTTT.

This chain uses TRBV14 with TRBJ2-4; a weak D match, TRBD2 (5 bases). Trimming shortened V by 5 bases and J by 7 bases, and 15 bases separated the two germline ends. The CDR3 loop spans 14 amino acids. CDR1 is SGHDN, CDR2 FVKESK, per germline. CDR3 bases: TGTGCCAGCAGCTGGCGGGTCAGGACGAACATTCAGTACTTC. Translating gives CASSWRVRTNIQYF.

V and J are TRBV4-1 and TRBJ2-3; a possible D gene is TRBD2 (5 bases). V shed 0 bases and J shed 6 bases, with 13 bases lying between them. The CDR3 length is 15 residues. Germline CDR1 and CDR2: MGHRA and YSYEKL. The CDR3, as DNA: TGCGCCAGCAGCCAAGAGTGGCTAGCCAGGGATACGCAGTATTTT. Its protein product is CASSQEWLARDTQYF.

The gene calls are TRBV7-2 and TRBJ1-6; 8 positions agree with TRBD1. The CDR3 sequence is 14 residues long. Trimming took 6 bases from V and 9 from J; bases not matched to a gene: 7. Germline CDR1 reads SGHTA; CDR2 reads FQGNSA. The CDR3, as DNA: TGTGCCAGCAGGACAGGGGCCCAGTTTTCACCCCTCCACTTT. This gives the protein CASRTGAQFSPLHF. Supplemented by reference TRBV7-2 and TRBJ1-6, the full variable domain reads GAGVSQSPSNKVTEKGKDVELRCDPISGHTALYWYRQSLGQGLEFLIYFQGNSAPDKSGLPSDRFSAERTGGSVSTLTIQRTQQEDSAVYLCASRTGAQFSPLHFGNGTRLTVT.